Described below is a single T cell receptor beta chain sequence and its context. Its antigen is unidentified. This sample was taken from a study of OX40 agonist ivuxolimab in advanced cancers. The overall study: At 0.01 to 10 mg/kg, ivuxolimab was administered intravenously to patients every 2 weeks. Dose-escalation patients had hepatocellular carcinoma, melanoma, renal cell or head and neck cancer.

Study-level points and caveats: Averaging showed that CD8+ T cells had more expanded clones than CD4+ did.

Measured with immunoSEQ multiplex PCR; TCRdb has only the in-frame clones, and not every one. The sample includes 70,000 or so clones, about 92% of them seen just once. This CDR3 contains 15 residues. Germline CDR1 SGHAT, CDR2 FQNNGV. J was trimmed by 7 bases and V by 5 bases; bases with no gene match: 6. The chain carries TRBV11-2 and TRBJ2-2, with 11 bases fitting TRBD1. The TCR comes from an adult with an advanced solid tumor such as melanoma, head and neck, liver or kidney cancer. Sample: CD4+ or CD8+ T cells sorted from blood, taken in a trial of the OX40 agonist ivuxolimab. CDR3 coding DNA: TGTGCCAGCAGCATGGACAGGGGGCGGGTCGGGGAGCTGTTTTTT. This encodes CASSMDRGRVGELFF.